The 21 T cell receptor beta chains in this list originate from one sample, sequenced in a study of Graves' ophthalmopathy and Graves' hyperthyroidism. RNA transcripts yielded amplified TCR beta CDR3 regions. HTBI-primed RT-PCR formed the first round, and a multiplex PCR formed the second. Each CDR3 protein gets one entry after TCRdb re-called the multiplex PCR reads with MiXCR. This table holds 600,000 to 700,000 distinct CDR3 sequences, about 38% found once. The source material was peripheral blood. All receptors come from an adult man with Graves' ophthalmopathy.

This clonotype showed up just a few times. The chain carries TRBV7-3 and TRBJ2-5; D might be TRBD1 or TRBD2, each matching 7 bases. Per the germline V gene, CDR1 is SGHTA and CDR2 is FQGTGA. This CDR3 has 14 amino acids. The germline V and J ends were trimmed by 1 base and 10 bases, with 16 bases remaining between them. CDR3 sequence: CASSLNGQGGFQYF. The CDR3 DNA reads TGTGCCAGCAGCTTAAACGGTCAGGGGGGGTTCCAGTACTTC.

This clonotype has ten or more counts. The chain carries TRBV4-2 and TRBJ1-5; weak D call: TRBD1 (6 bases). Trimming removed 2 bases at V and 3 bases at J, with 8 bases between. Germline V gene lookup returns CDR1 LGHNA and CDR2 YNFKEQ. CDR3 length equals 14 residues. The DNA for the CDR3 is TGTGCCAGCAGCCAACGACAGGTCAATCAGCCCCAGCATTTT. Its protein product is CASSQRQVNQPQHF.

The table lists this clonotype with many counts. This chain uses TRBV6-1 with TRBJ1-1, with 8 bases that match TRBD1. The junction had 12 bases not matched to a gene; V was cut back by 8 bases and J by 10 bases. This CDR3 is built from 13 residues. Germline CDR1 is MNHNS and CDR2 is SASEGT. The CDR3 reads CASRPGQGGRAFF. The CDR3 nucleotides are TGTGCCAGCCGCCCAGGACAGGGAGGGAGAGCTTTCTTT.

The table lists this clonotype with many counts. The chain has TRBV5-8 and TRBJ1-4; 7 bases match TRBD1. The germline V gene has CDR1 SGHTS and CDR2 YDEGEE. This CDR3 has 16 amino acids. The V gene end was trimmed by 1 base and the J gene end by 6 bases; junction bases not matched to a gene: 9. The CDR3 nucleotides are TGTGCCAGCAGCTTGTTCGCGCAGGGGGTGGATGAAAAACTGTTTTTT. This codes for CASSLFAQGVDEKLFF. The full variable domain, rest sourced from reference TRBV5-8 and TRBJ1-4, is EAGVTQSPTHLIKTRGQQATLRCSPISGHTSVYWYQQALGLGLQFLLWYDEGEERNRGNFPPRFSGRQFPNYSSELNVNALELEDSALYLCASSLFAQGVDEKLFFGSGTQLSVL.

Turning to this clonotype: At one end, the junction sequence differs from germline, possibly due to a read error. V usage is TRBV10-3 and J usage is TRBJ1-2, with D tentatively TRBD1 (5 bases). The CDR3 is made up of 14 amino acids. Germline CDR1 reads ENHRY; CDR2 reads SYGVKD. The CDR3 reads CATSDRGTLCGYTF. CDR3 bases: TGTGCCACCAGTGATCGTGGGACGCTCTGTGGCTACACCTTC.

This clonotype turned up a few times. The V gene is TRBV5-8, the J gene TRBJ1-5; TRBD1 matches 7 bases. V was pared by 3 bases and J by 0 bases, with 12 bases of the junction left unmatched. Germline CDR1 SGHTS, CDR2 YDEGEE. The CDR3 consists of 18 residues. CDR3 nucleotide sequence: TGTGCCAGCAGCTCGGGACAGAGGAGGGGGTATAGCAATCAGCCCCAGCATTTT. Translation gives CASSSGQRRGYSNQPQHF.

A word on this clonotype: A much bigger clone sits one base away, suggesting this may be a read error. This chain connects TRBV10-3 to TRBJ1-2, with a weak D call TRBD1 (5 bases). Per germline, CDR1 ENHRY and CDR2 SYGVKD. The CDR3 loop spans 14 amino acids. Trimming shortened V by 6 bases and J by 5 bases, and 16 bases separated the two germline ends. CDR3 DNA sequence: TGTGCCATCAGCCAAGATAGGGACGTATATGGCTACACCTTC. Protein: CAISQDRDVYGYTF.

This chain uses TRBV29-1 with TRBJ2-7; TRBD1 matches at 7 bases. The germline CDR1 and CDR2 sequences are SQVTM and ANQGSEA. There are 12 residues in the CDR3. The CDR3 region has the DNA TGCAGTGCTAGACAGGGCTCCTACGAGCAGTACTTC. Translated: CSARQGSYEQYF.

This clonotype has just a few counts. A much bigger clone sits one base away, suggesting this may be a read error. The CDR3 is CSARAGGERYF. The CDR3 DNA reads as TGCAGTGCTAGAGCCGGGGGCGAGCGGTACTTC. V and J are TRBV20-1 and TRBJ2-7; either TRBD1 or TRBD2 may fit D (6 bases each). Germline CDR1 is DFQATT and CDR2 is SNEGSKA (reference sequence). CDR3 length equals 11 residues.

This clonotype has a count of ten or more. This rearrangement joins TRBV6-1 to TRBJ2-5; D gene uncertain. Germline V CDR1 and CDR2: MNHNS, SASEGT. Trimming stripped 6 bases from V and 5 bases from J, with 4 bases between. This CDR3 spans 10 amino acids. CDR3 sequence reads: CASREETQYF. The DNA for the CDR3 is TGTGCCAGCAGGGAGGAGACCCAGTACTTC.

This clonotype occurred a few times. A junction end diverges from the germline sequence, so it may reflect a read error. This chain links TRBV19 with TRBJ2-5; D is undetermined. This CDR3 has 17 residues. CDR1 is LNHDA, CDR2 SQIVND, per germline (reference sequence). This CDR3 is CASSIVSAGPRQETQYF. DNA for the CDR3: TGTGCCAGTAGTATAGTTTCCGCTGGGCCCCGTCAAGAGACTCAGTACTTC.

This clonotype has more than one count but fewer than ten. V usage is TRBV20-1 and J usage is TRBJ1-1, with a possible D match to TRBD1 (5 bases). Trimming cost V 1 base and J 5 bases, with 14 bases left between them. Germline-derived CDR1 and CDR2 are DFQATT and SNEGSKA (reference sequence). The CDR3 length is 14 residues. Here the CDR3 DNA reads TGCAGTGCTAGAGGTAGGGGATCGGGGACTGAAGCTTTCTTT. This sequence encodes CSARGRGSGTEAFF.

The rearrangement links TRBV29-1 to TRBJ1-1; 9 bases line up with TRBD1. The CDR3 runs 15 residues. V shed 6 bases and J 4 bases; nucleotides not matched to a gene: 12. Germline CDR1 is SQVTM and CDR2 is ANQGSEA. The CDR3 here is CSVRLSGQGGTEAFF. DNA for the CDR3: TGCAGCGTCCGGCTTTCGGGACAGGGAGGCACTGAAGCTTTCTTT.

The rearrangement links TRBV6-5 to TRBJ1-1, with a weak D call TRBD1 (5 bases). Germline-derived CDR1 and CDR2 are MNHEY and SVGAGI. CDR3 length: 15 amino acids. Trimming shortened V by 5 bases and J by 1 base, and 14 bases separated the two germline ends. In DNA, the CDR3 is TGTGCCAGCAGTACCAGCAGGGTAAGGAACACTGAAGCTTTCTTT. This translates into CASSTSRVRNTEAFF.

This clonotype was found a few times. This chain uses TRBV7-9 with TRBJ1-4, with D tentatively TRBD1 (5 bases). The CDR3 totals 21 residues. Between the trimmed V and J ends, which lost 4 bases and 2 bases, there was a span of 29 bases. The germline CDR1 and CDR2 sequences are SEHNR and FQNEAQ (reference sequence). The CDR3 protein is CASSSNLQVPIKPYTNEKLFF. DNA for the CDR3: TGTGCCAGCAGCTCAAACCTACAGGTCCCAATTAAGCCCTACACTAATGAAAAACTGTTTTTT. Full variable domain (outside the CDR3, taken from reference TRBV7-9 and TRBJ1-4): DTGVSQNPRHKITKRGQNVTFRCDPISEHNRLYWYRQTLGQGPEFLTYFQNEAQLEKSRLLSDRFSAERPKGSFSTLEIQRTEQGDSAMYLCASSSNLQVPIKPYTNEKLFFGSGTQLSVL.

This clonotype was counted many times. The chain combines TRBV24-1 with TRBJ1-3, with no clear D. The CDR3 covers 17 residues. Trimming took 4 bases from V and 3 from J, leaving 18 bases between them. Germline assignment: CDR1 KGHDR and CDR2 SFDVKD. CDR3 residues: CATSDHGKMSGGNTIYF. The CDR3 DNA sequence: TGTGCCACCAGTGACCACGGGAAAATGAGTGGTGGAAACACCATATATTTT.

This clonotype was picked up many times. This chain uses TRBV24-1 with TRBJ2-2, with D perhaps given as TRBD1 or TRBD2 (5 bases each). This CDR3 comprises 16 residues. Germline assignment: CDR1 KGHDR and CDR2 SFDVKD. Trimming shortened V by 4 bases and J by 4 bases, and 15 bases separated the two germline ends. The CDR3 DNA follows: TGTGCCACCAGTGAGCGGCGGCAGGGAGTCACCGGGGAGCTGTTTTTT. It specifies CATSERRQGVTGELFF.

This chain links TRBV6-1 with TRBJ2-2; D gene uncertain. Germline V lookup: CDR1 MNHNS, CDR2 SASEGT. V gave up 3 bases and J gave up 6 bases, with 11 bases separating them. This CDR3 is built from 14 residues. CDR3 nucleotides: TGTGCCAGCAGTGAGTCCCTAGTGCCCGGGGAGCTGTTTTTT. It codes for CASSESLVPGELFF.

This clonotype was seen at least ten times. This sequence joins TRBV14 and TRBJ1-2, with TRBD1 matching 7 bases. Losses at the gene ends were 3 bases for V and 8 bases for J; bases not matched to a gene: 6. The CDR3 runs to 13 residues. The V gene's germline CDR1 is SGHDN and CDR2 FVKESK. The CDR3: CASSQDRFGGYTF. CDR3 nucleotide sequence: TGTGCCAGCAGCCAGGACAGGTTCGGAGGCTACACCTTC. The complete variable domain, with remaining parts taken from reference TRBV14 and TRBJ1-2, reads EAGVTQFPSHSVIEKGQTVTLRCDPISGHDNLYWYRRVMGKEIKFLLHFVKESKQDESGMPNNRFLAERTGGTYSTLKVQPAELEDSGVYFCASSQDRFGGYTFGSGTRLTVV.

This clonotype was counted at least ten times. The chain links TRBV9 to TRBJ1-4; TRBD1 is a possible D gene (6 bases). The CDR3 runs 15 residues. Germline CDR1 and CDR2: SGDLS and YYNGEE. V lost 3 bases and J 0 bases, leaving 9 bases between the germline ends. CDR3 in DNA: TGTGCCAGCAGCGGAGGGACATCAACTAATGAAAAACTGTTTTTT. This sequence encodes CASSGGTSTNEKLFF.

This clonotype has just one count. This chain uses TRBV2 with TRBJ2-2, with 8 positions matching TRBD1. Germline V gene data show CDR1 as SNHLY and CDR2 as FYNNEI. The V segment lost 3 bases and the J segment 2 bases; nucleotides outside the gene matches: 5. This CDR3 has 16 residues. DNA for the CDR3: TGTGCCAGCAGTGAGCGCAGGGGGCGCAACACCGGGGAGCTGTTTTTT. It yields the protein CASSERRGRNTGELFF.